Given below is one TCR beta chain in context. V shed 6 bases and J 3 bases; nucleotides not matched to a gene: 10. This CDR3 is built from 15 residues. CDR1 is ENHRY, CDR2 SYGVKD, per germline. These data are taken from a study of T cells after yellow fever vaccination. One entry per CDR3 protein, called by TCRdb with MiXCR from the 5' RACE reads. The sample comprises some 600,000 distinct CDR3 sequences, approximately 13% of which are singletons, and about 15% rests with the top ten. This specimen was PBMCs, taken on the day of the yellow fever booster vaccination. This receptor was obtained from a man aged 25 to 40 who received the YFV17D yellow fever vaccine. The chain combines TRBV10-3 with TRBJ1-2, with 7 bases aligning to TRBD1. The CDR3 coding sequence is TGTGCCATCAGAGGAATCGGGACAGAAGACTATGGCTACACCTTC. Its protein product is CAIRGIGTEDYGYTF.